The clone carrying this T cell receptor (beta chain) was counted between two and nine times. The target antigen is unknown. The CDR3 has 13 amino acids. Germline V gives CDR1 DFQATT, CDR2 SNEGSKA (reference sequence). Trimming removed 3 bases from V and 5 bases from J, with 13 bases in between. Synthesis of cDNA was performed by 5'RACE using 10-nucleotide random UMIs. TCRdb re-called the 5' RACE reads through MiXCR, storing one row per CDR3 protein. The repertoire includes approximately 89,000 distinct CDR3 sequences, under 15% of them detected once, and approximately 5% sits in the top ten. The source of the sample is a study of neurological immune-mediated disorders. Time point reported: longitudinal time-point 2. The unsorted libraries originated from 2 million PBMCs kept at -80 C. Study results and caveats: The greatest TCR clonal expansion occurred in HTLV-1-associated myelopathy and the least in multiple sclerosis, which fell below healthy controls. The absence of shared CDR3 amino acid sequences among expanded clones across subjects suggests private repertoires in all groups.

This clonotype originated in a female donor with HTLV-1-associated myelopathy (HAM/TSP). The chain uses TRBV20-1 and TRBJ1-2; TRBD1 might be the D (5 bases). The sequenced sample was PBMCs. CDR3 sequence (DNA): TGCAGTGCTAGGGGCATGCGACAGTATGGCTACACCTTC. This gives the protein CSARGMRQYGYTF.